This TCR beta chain stems from a study of blood T cells in healthy people across ages. Overall study results and limits: Nothing was known about donor CMV status, and this possibly confounded expanded clonotype changes. More naive CD4+ cells and higher diversity marked long-lived donors relative to aged donors.

V dropped 6 bases and J dropped 9 bases, with 23 bases sitting between them. Per germline, CDR1 DFQATT and CDR2 SNEGSKA (reference sequence). This CDR3 is built from 15 residues. A word on this clonotype: Its specificity is unknown.

A J-beta primer mix and a sample-barcoded 5' primer were used in a second PCR of about 7 to 12 cycles. TCRdb fed the 5' RACE reads into MiXCR, producing one record per CDR3 protein. The sample lists 1.5 million to 1.8 million distinct CDR3 sequences, approximately 42% seen once, with just over 4% in the top ten. Sample: blood. V is TRBV20-1 and J is TRBJ1-4; TRBD1 is a possible D gene (5 bases). This clonotype was obtained from a woman aged 18 to 35 in good health. The CDR3 coding sequence is TGCAGTGCAGGGGTCCTACGTGGGGTGGGTAAAAAACTGTTTTTT. This codes for CSAGVLRGVGKKLFF.